A single sample gave rise to the 2 T cell receptor beta chains below, sequenced in a study of shared clonotypes between healthy human individuals (TCRdb year 2020). The library was produced with the immunoSEQ multiplex PCR assay. TCRdb obtained this table from immuneACCESS and retained in-frame rearrangements with V and J assigned. These tables miss some clones; where compared with another copy, unresolved V genes account for less than half of the shortfall, and the remainder is unexplained. The sample table contains about 1 million clones; only one count was recorded for roughly 80% of them. Clones ranked in the top ten supply about 1.5% of the sample. The material sequenced was memory CD4+ T cells sorted from blood. Explained via the paper, the cell subset or site label denotes: CD45RA-negative fraction. These receptors all come from a man in his late teens or twenties in good health.

This clone was found a few times. The chain has TRBV27 and TRBJ2-7; 9 bases are shared with TRBD1. The V gene's germline CDR1 is MNHEY and CDR2 SMNVEV (reference sequence). V shed 8 bases and J 3 bases; nucleotides not matched to a gene: 11. The CDR3 totals 15 residues. DNA for the CDR3: TGTGCCAGCCAAAGAGCACCGGGACAGGGCTACGAGCAGTACTTC. Its translation: CASQRAPGQGYEQYF.

The V and J genes are TRBV10-3 and TRBJ1-4; 7 nucleotides match TRBD1. The V gene end was trimmed by 10 bases and the J gene end by 5 bases; junction bases not matched to a gene: 13. The CDR3 has 15 amino acids. CDR1 is ENHRY, CDR2 SYGVKD, per germline. The CDR3 sequence: CATTDEGAGNEKLFF. In DNA form, the CDR3 reads TGTGCCACCACGGACGAGGGGGCCGGGAATGAAAAACTGTTTTTT.